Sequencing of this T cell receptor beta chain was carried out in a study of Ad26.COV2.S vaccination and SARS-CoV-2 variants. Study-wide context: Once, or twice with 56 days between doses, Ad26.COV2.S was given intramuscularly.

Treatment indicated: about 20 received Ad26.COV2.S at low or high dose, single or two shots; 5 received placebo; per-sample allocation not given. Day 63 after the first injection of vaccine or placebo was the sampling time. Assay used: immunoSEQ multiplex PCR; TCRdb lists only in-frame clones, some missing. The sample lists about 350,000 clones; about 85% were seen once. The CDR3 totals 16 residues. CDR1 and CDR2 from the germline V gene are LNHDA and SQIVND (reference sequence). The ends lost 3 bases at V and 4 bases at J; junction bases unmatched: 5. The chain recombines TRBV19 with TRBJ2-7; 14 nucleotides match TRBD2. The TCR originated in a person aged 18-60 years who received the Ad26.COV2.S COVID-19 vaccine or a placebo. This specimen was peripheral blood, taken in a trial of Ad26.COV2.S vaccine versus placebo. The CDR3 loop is CASSMWGLAGVYEQYF. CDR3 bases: TGTGCCAGTAGTATGTGGGGACTAGCGGGAGTGTACGAGCAGTACTTC. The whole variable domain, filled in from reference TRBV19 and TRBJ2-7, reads DGGITQSPKYLFRKEGQNVTLSCEQNLNHDAMYWYRQDPGQGLRLIYYSQIVNDFQKGDIAEGYSVSREKKESFPLTVTSAQKNPTAFYLCASSMWGLAGVYEQYFGPGTRLTVT.